These 9 T cell receptor beta chains were all obtained from the same sample, sequenced in a study of CD8 T cells in Susac syndrome (dated by TCRdb to 2018 to 2020). Library generation was performed with the immunoSEQ multiplex PCR assay. RNA was extracted with the RNeasy kit and 0.5 to 1 ug was reverse transcribed using random hexamers. TCRdb applied fastp at Q25 and MiXCR to the public reads, then kept only in-frame beta chains. Each CDR3 protein gets just one entry, which takes the most common genes and DNA from the rows behind it. This sample holds some 450,000 distinct CDR3 sequences; 85% to 90% were observed only once. The top ten clones comprise more than 0.09% of the sample. Sequencing used CD8+ T cells from PBMCs. Receptors were obtained from a human donor with multiple sclerosis.

This clonotype was found once. The chain has TRBV9 and TRBJ1-5, with D hard to call. CDR1 is SGDLS and CDR2 is YYNGEE in the germline V gene. Trimming cost V 4 bases and J 6 bases, with 17 bases left between them. This CDR3 has 15 residues. Here the CDR3 DNA reads TGTGCCAGCAGCCCGGACGGCGCCGAGGGTCAGCCCCAGCATTTT. Protein: CASSPDGAEGQPQHF.

CDR3 sequence reads: CASSLGQPQPYEQYF. DNA for the CDR3: TGCGCCAGCAGCCTTGGACAGCCGCAACCCTACGAGCAGTACTTC. The chain uses TRBV4-1 and TRBJ2-7; D is possibly TRBD1 (6 bases). Germline V gene data show CDR1 as MGHRA and CDR2 as YSYEKL. There are 15 residues in the CDR3. V lost 4 bases, J lost 2 bases, and 15 bases lay in between.

The chain carries TRBV20-1 and TRBJ2-7; 8 positions match TRBD1. This CDR3 is 13 amino acids long. J was trimmed by 0 bases and V by 5 bases; bases with no gene match: 3. CDR1 and CDR2 from the germline V gene are DFQATT and SNEGSKA (reference sequence). The CDR3, as DNA: TGCAGTGCTTGGGACAGGTACTCCTACGAGCAGTACTTC. Encoded protein: CSAWDRYSYEQYF.

This clonotype was observed a handful of times. The V gene is TRBV27, the J gene TRBJ1-2; no clear D. V was cut by 0 bases and J by 0 bases, with 11 bases left in between. The CDR3 spans 16 residues. Germline V lookup: CDR1 MNHEY, CDR2 SMNVEV (reference sequence). CDR3 sequence: CASSLSGSPANYGYTF. The CDR3 DNA reads TGTGCCAGCAGTTTATCGGGGTCTCCCGCTAACTATGGCTACACCTTC.

This clonotype has a single count. The CDR3 coding sequence is TGTGCCAGCAGCCAATTTAGCGTATCTAGCACAGATACGCAGTATTTT. Translation: CASSQFSVSSTDTQYF. V gene TRBV11-2 combines with J gene TRBJ2-3; D possibly corresponds to TRBD2 (5 bases). The CDR3 consists of 16 residues. Looked up from germline, CDR1 is SGHAT and CDR2 is FQNNGV. Trimming cost V 5 bases and J 0 bases, with 15 bases left between them.

The V call is TRBV5-5, the J call TRBJ2-7; D not certain. With 1 base removed from V and 2 bases from J, the gap between germline ends came to 7 bases. Germline V CDR1 and CDR2: SGHKS, YYEKEE (reference sequence). This CDR3 contains 13 residues. CDR3 region: CASSLLEPYEQYF. The CDR3 DNA reads as TGTGCCAGCAGCTTGCTGGAGCCCTACGAGCAGTACTTC.

The J gene is TRBJ2-5, the V gene TRBV4-1; TRBD2 matches 9 bases. Per germline, CDR1 MGHRA and CDR2 YSYEKL. This CDR3 is 13 amino acids long. Germline trimming cut 4 bases from V and 10 bases from J; bases unmatched to any gene: 7. The CDR3 reads CASSLIAGVDQYF. Written as DNA, the CDR3 is TGCGCCAGCAGCCTTATAGCGGGAGTGGACCAGTACTTC.

The chain has TRBV28 and TRBJ2-1; D tentatively reads TRBD1 or TRBD2 (7 bases each). V was shortened by 3 bases and J by 8 bases, with 17 bases between the two germline ends. Germline lookup yields CDR1 MDHEN and CDR2 SYDVKM. The CDR3 loop spans 15 amino acids. The CDR3 DNA follows: TGTGCCAGCAGTTTGGGCGACAGGGAGGGCGATGAGCAGTTCTTC. It yields the protein CASSLGDREGDEQFF.

The J gene is TRBJ2-2, the V gene TRBV4-1; 8 nucleotides line up with TRBD2. There are 16 residues in the CDR3. Trimming at V came to 0 bases and at J to 10 bases, leaving 10 bases not matched to a gene. Germline-derived CDR1 and CDR2 are MGHRA and YSYEKL. The CDR3 is CASSQDGAGESKELFF. CDR3 sequence (DNA): TGCGCCAGCAGCCAAGATGGAGCGGGGGAATCCAAGGAGCTGTTTTTT.